A selection of T cell receptor beta chains follows, all from one sample in a study of CD8+ T cells in alopecia areata. Generated by immunoSEQ multiplex PCR, the TCRdb table keeps only in-frame clones and is missing some. Here the sample spans a few hundred thousand clones, more than 50% being singletons. Material: CD8+ T cells sorted from blood. All receptors derive from a human donor in good health. The CDR3 runs from the conserved cysteine through the conserved F or W. Each record gives: clone size, D gene, J gene, V gene, CDR3 protein, CDR3 DNA. A D gene is named only where the DNA matches it firmly. Clone size appears in some rows only: once, few, many, or a class for an expanded clone.

NA NA TRBJ2-7 TRBV7-9 CASSFAGMQYEQYF TGTGCCAGCAGCTTTGCAGGGATGCAATACGAGCAGTACTTC
NA NA TRBJ2-1 TRBV2 CASSEGSYYYNEQFF TGTGCCAGCAGTGAAGGATCATACTACTACAATGAGCAGTTCTTC
NA NA TRBJ2-5 TRBV5-1 CASSLSTSRQETQYF TGCGCCAGCAGCTTGAGTACTAGCAGACAAGAGACCCAGTACTTC
NA NA TRBJ2-1 TRBV29-1 CSSPLLGHNEQFF TGCAGTAGCCCACTTTTGGGGCATAATGAGCAGTTCTTC
NA NA TRBJ1-5 TRBV27 CASSLGGSNQPQHF TGTGCCAGCAGTTTGGGGGGTTCCAATCAGCCCCAGCATTTT
once NA TRBJ2-7 TRBV30 CAWSWGLFSYEQYF TGTGCCTGGAGTTGGGGACTGTTCTCCTACGAGCAGTACTTC
NA TRBD1 TRBJ2-7 TRBV29-1 CSGGTGDPTYEQYF TGCAGCGGTGGGACAGGCGACCCGACCTACGAGCAGTACTTC
once TRBD1 TRBJ1-1 TRBV29-1 CSVHPTGGTEAFF TGCAGCGTCCATCCGACAGGGGGGACTGAAGCTTTCTTT
NA TRBD1 TRBJ2-1 TRBV29-1 CSVGTDNEQFF TGCAGCGTCGGGACAGACAATGAGCAGTTCTTC
NA NA TRBJ2-1 TRBV4-1 CASSPLLFADNEQFF TGCGCCAGCAGCCCCCTACTCTTCGCCGACAATGAGCAGTTCTTC
NA TRBD2 TRBJ2-4 TRBV7-8 CASSPTSGGWNIQYF TGTGCCAGCAGCCCGACTAGCGGGGGGTGGAACATTCAGTACTTC
many NA TRBJ1-2 TRBV2 CASSGGYYGYTF TGTGCCAGCAGTGGGGGGTACTATGGCTACACCTTC
NA TRBD2 TRBJ2-3 TRBV5-4 CASSFLAGGDDTQYF TGTGCCAGCAGCTTTTTAGCGGGGGGTGACGATACGCAGTATTTT
NA NA TRBJ2-6 TRBV29-1 CSVVMGSGANVLTF TGCAGCGTTGTAATGGGCTCTGGGGCCAACGTCCTGACTTTC
NA TRBD1 TRBJ2-1 TRBV27 CASSWDSYNEQFF TGTGCCAGCAGCTGGGACAGTTACAATGAGCAGTTCTTC
few NA TRBJ2-3 TRBV29-1 CSAERGDTQYF TGCAGCGCTGAGAGGGGTGATACGCAGTATTTT
NA NA TRBJ2-7 TRBV5-1 CASTRGGEQYF TGCGCCAGCACCCGGGGCGGGGAGCAGTACTTC
NA NA TRBJ2-5 TRBV29-1 CSAEGSRETQYF TGCAGCGCTGAGGGTTCCAGGGAGACCCAGTACTTC
few TRBD1 TRBJ2-4 TRBV29-1 CSVEQGAKNIQYF TGCAGCGTAGAACAGGGGGCCAAAAACATTCAGTACTTC
NA NA TRBJ2-1 TRBV7-9 CASSPQGRGNEQFF TGTGCCAGCAGCCCCCAGGGGAGGGGAAATGAGCAGTTCTTC
few NA TRBJ1-2 TRBV27 CASSSEVNYGYTF TGTGCCAGCAGTTCTGAGGTTAACTATGGCTACACCTTC
NA NA TRBJ2-7 TRBV6-6 CASRPGTSYEQYF TGTGCCAGCAGGCCAGGTACATCCTACGAGCAGTACTTC
NA NA TRBJ1-5 TRBV13 CASSLGGQPQHF TGTGCCAGCAGCTTAGGGGGTCAGCCCCAGCATTTT
NA NA TRBJ2-7 TRBV7-8 CASSPWGSTYEQYF TGTGCCAGCAGCCCGTGGGGGTCAACCTACGAGCAGTACTTC
NA NA TRBJ1-2 TRBV27 CASSLGFNYGYTF TGTGCCAGCAGTTTGGGATTTAACTATGGCTACACCTTC
NA NA TRBJ1-2 TRBV30 CAWSEDRSTYGYTF TGTGCCTGGAGTGAGGACCGTTCGACCTATGGCTACACCTTC
NA NA TRBJ2-7 TRBV4-1 CASSQSPDYEQYF TGCGCCAGCAGCCAATCCCCCGATTACGAGCAGTACTTC
few TRBD1 TRBJ2-3 TRBV9 CASSSGTGGPDTQYF TGTGCCAGCAGCTCCGGGACAGGGGGTCCAGATACGCAGTATTTT
NA NA TRBJ1-1 TRBV6-6 CASSYRNTEAFF TGTGCCAGCAGTTACAGGAACACTGAAGCTTTCTTT
NA TRBD2 TRBJ2-2 TRBV13 CASSLMTSGGVTGELFF TGTGCCAGCAGCTTAATGACTAGCGGGGGAGTCACCGGGGAGCTGTTTTTT
few NA TRBJ1-4 TRBV11-2 CASSQEGNNEKLFF TGTGCCAGCAGCCAAGAAGGGAACAATGAAAAACTGTTTTTT
once NA TRBJ1-1 TRBV30 CAWAIEDGAFF TGTGCCTGGGCCATTGAGGACGGAGCTTTCTTT
NA NA TRBJ2-7 TRBV12-5 CASGLGPGTYEQYF TGTGCTAGTGGTTTGGGTCCCGGAACCTACGAGCAGTACTTC
few NA TRBJ1-1 TRBV6-5 CASSLGWNTEAFF TGTGCCAGCAGCCTGGGTTGGAACACTGAAGCTTTCTTT
few NA TRBJ1-5 TRBV6-1 CASSEVPGSGNQPQHF TGTGCCAGCAGTGAAGTTCCCGGGTCGGGCAATCAGCCCCAGCATTTT
NA TRBD1 TRBJ1-1 TRBV29-1 CSVRDRRGTEAFF TGCAGCGTGAGGGACAGGCGAGGCACTGAAGCTTTCTTT
few NA TRBJ2-4 TRBV7-2 CASSLGSRWLAKNIQYF TGTGCCAGCAGCTTAGGAAGCCGATGGTTAGCCAAAAACATTCAGTACTTC
few NA TRBJ1-4 TRBV5-4 CASSLSAGDEKLFF TGTGCCAGCAGCTTGAGTGCGGGTGATGAAAAACTGTTTTTT